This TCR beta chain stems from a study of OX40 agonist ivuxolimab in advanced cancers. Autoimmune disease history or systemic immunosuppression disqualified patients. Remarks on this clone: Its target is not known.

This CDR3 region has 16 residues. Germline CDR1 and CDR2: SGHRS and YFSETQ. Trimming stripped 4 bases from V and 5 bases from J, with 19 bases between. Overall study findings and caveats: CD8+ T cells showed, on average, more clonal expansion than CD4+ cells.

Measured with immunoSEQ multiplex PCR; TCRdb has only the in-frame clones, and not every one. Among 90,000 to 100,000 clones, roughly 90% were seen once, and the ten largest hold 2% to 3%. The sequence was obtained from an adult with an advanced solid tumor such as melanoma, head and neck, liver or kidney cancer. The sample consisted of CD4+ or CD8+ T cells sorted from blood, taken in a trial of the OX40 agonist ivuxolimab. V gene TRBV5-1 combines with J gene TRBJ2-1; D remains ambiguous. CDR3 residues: CASSPGRKGFDNEQFF. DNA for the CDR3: TGCGCCAGCAGCCCCGGCAGGAAGGGATTTGACAATGAGCAGTTCTTC.